Sequencing of this TCR beta chain was carried out in a study of naive and memory T cell subsets. Trimming removed 2 bases from V and 4 bases from J; junction bases left unmatched: 14. This CDR3 has 17 residues. Germline V CDR1 and CDR2: SGHNT, YYREEE (reference sequence). Both TRBC1 and TRBC2 were covered by a beta constant-region primer of two equimolar oligonucleotides. TCRdb independently ran MiXCR on the UMI-ligation and nested PCR reads; one entry per CDR3 protein. The sample has under 150,000 distinct CDR3 sequences, over 15% seen once. Sequential positive selection took CD4 T cells first, then CD8 T cells.

The clonotype comes from a human donor in good health. The chain uses TRBV5-4 and TRBJ2-7; 8 positions match TRBD2. Sequenced input: naive CD4+ T cells from blood. In DNA, the CDR3 is TGTGCCAGCAGCTTTGGGTACAGCGGGAGAAGTCGGTACGAGCAGTACTTC. Translated: CASSFGYSGRSRYEQYF.